These 19 T cell receptor beta chains came from one sample sequenced in a study of cytomegalovirus exposure and HLA in healthy donors (dated by TCRdb to about 2017). Library generation was performed with the immunoSEQ multiplex PCR assay. The multiplex PCR relied on a mix of 60 forward primers for TCR Vbeta segments and 13 reverse primers for TCR Jbeta segments. Not all clones reach the TCRdb copy of this immuneACCESS table, which keeps in-frame sequences only. Checked studies attribute under half of the gap to unresolved V genes and leave the rest unexplained. The table for this sample shows 100,000 to 150,000 clones. The ten largest make up 1.5% to 2% of the sample. The specimen was PBMCs. The receptor source for this set is a woman aged 40 to 50 in good health and CMV-seropositive.

V usage is TRBV28 and J usage is TRBJ2-7, with 9 bases that match TRBD1. Germline CDR1 and CDR2: MDHEN and SYDVKM. V shed 5 bases and J 0 bases; nucleotides not matched to a gene: 5. This CDR3 contains 15 residues. The CDR3 DNA reads TGTGCCAGCAGTCCTGGACAGGGGATCTCCTACGAGCAGTACTTC. Its protein is CASSPGQGISYEQYF. The full variable domain, rest sourced from reference TRBV28 and TRBJ2-7, is DVKVTQSSRYLVKRTGEKVFLECVQDMDHENMFWYRQDPGLGLRLIYFSYDVKMKEKGDIPEGYSVSREKKERFSLILESASTNQTSMYLCASSPGQGISYEQYFGPGTRLTVT.

The rearrangement joins TRBV5-4 to TRBJ2-7; 12 bases map to TRBD2. Germline CDR1 reads SGHNT; CDR2 reads YYREEE (reference sequence). Trimming took 9 bases from V and 3 from J; bases not matched to a gene: 7. The CDR3 totals 14 residues. CDR3 bases: TGTGCCACCATGACTAGCGGGAGTTACTACGAGCAGTACTTC. This encodes CATMTSGSYYEQYF.

The genes are TRBV6-1 and TRBJ1-5; 7 bases are a match to TRBD1. Germline V gene lookup returns CDR1 MNHNS and CDR2 SASEGT. The CDR3 contains 19 residues. V lost 3 bases, J lost 3 bases, and 17 bases stayed unmatched. CDR3 residues: CASSDGAEDRRIPNQPQHF. The CDR3 DNA reads as TGTGCCAGCAGTGATGGAGCCGAGGACAGGAGAATACCCAATCAGCCCCAGCATTTT.

The chain joins TRBV30 to TRBJ2-3; 11 nucleotides agree with TRBD2. The CDR3 is 15 amino acids. The germline CDR1 and CDR2 sequences are GTSNPN and SVGIG (reference sequence). J was trimmed by 0 bases and V by 1 base; bases with no gene match: 0. The CDR3 sequence is CAWSGTSGSTDTQYF. CDR3 nucleotide sequence: TGTGCCTGGAGTGGGACTAGCGGGAGCACAGATACGCAGTATTTT.

The chain recombines TRBV5-1 with TRBJ2-1; maybe TRBD1 (6 bases). Germline CDR1 and CDR2: SGHRS and YFSETQ. The CDR3 sequence is 14 residues long. V lost 5 bases, J lost 7 bases, and 16 bases lay in between. The CDR3 region is CASRGHTGMNEQFF. CDR3 sequence (DNA): TGCGCCAGCAGGGGGCACACAGGGATGAATGAGCAGTTCTTC.

This CDR3 reads CAINKGLAGVNLYEQYF. The CDR3 coding sequence is TGTGCCATCAATAAGGGTCTAGCGGGAGTAAATCTTTACGAGCAGTACTTC. This rearrangement joins TRBV2 to TRBJ2-7; 10 bases align to TRBD2. Trimming removed 10 bases from V and 4 bases from J; junction bases left unmatched: 19. The CDR3 is made up of 17 amino acids. From germline, CDR1 is SNHLY and CDR2 FYNNEI. The full variable domain, in which reference TRBV2 and TRBJ2-7 provide the parts outside the CDR3, is EPEVTQTPSHQVTQMGQEVILRCVPISNHLYFYWYRQILGQKVEFLVSFYNNEISEKSEIFDDQFSVERPDGSNFTLKIRSTKLEDSAMYFCAINKGLAGVNLYEQYFGPGTRLTVT.

The chain is built from TRBV28 and TRBJ1-5; tentative D call: TRBD1 (5 bases). Trimming removed 5 bases from V and 4 bases from J, with 15 bases in between. The CDR3 has 15 amino acids. Germline V CDR1 and CDR2: MDHEN, SYDVKM. CDR3 residues: CASSMGWGGNQPQHF. The CDR3 nucleotides read TGTGCCAGCAGTATGGGTTGGGGGGGGAATCAGCCCCAGCATTTT.

This chain links TRBV7-6 with TRBJ2-1, with D perhaps matching TRBD2 (6 bases). Germline CDR1 is SGHVS and CDR2 is FNYEAQ. Between the trimmed V and J ends, which lost 2 bases and 9 bases, there was a span of 17 bases. The CDR3 contains 15 residues. CDR3 amino acids: CASSLMGLGSGEQFF. The CDR3 nucleotides are TGTGCCAGCAGCTTAATGGGACTCGGTAGCGGTGAGCAGTTCTTC.

The V call is TRBV5-1, the J call TRBJ2-5; 9 nucleotides match TRBD1. The J call could be wrong; TRBJ2-7 is a better fit for the DNA end. The CDR3 covers 15 residues. Per germline, CDR1 SGHRS and CDR2 YFSETQ. CDR3 loop: CASSFPRDRAYEQYF. The CDR3 DNA follows: TGCGCCAGCAGCTTCCCCCGGGACAGGGCCTACGAGCAGTACTTC.

The gene calls are TRBV6-1 and TRBJ2-2, with a possible D match to TRBD1 (6 bases). Germline V gives CDR1 MNHNS, CDR2 SASEGT. The ends were cut back, 4 bases at V and 6 bases at J, with 12 bases in the middle. CDR3 length: 14 residues. In DNA form, the CDR3 reads TGTGCCAGCAGTGCATGGTCAGGGGCCGGGGAGCTGTTTTTT. As protein: CASSAWSGAGELFF.

The chain carries TRBV7-2 and TRBJ2-3, with 9 bases identical to TRBD2. This CDR3 comprises 15 residues. V was pared by 3 bases and J by 1 base, with 2 bases of the junction left unmatched. CDR1 is SGHTA and CDR2 is FQGNSA in the germline V gene. The CDR3 protein is CASSFSGSGTDTQYF. DNA for the CDR3: TGTGCCAGCAGCTTTAGCGGGAGCGGCACAGATACGCAGTATTTT.

This rearrangement joins TRBV2 to TRBJ1-6, with D maybe TRBD1 (5 bases). The length of the CDR3 is 11 residues. The germline gives CDR1 SNHLY, CDR2 FYNNEI. Trimming took 5 bases from V and 10 from J, leaving 6 bases between them. Here the CDR3 DNA reads TGTGCCAGCAGTCAGGGATCACCCCTCCACTTT. It specifies CASSQGSPLHF.

This chain uses TRBV7-3 with TRBJ1-5; D may be TRBD1 (6 bases). Trimming left V 5 bases short and J 7 bases short, with 12 bases between. CDR3 length: 13 amino acids. Germline V gives CDR1 SGHTA, CDR2 FQGTGA. The CDR3 loop reads CASSVDRHQPQHF. The CDR3, as DNA: TGTGCCAGCAGCGTTGACAGGCACCAGCCCCAGCATTTT.

This sequence joins TRBV28 and TRBJ1-2; tentative D call: TRBD1 (6 bases). The V end lost 6 bases, the J end lost 6 bases, and 29 bases lay between the germline ends. The CDR3 loop spans 18 amino acids. The germline V gene has CDR1 MDHEN and CDR2 SYDVKM. This CDR3 reads CASSLIGQTGTPYDGYTF. DNA of the CDR3: TGTGCCAGCAGCCTTATAGGCCAGACAGGTACCCCCTATGATGGCTACACCTTC.

This chain uses TRBV4-1 with TRBJ2-5; 12 nucleotides agree with TRBD2. The J segment lost 5 bases and the V segment lost 1 base, leaving 5 bases of the junction unmatched. The CDR3 sequence is 16 residues long. CDR1 is MGHRA and CDR2 is YSYEKL in the germline V gene. This chain's CDR3 is CASSQGTSGTQETQYF. Here the CDR3 DNA reads TGCGCCAGCAGCCAAGGGACTAGCGGGACTCAGGAGACCCAGTACTTC.

The chain has TRBV7-9 and TRBJ2-2; TRBD1 matches at 7 bases. The CDR3 totals 14 residues. Germline trimming cut 8 bases from V and 3 bases from J; bases unmatched to any gene: 6. The germline V gene encodes CDR1 SEHNR and CDR2 FQNEAQ (reference sequence). The CDR3 here is CASGPGQYTGELFF. The CDR3 nucleotides read TGTGCCAGCGGGCCGGGACAGTACACCGGGGAGCTGTTTTTT.

The DNA of the CDR3 is TGTGCCAGCAGCTTAAACAGGGGGATCGATAAGGTGTACGAGCAGTACTTC. As protein: CASSLNRGIDKVYEQYF. The chain uses TRBV11-2 and TRBJ2-7; TRBD1 matches 8 bases. The CDR3 loop spans 17 amino acids. With 2 bases clipped from V and 4 bases from J, the junction kept 13 bases outside the gene matches. CDR1 is SGHAT and CDR2 is FQNNGV in the germline V gene.

The V call is TRBV5-4, the J call TRBJ2-3; 14 bases agree with TRBD2. CDR3 length: 17 residues. Germline-derived CDR1 and CDR2 are SGHNT and YYREEE (reference sequence). Trimming took 7 bases from V and 2 from J; bases not matched to a gene: 9. The CDR3 protein is CASGETSGRVYTDTQYF. The CDR3 DNA follows: TGTGCCAGCGGTGAGACTAGCGGGAGGGTTTACACAGATACGCAGTATTTT.

The chain joins TRBV4-1 to TRBJ1-2, with 12 bases matching TRBD1. Germline-derived CDR1 and CDR2 are MGHRA and YSYEKL. V shed 0 bases, J shed 0 bases, and the junction held 14 bases outside the gene matches. This CDR3 contains 21 residues. The CDR3 loop reads CASSQDRNLAGTGGSNYGYTF. The CDR3 nucleotides are TGCGCCAGCAGCCAAGATAGGAATCTGGCCGGGACAGGGGGCTCTAACTATGGCTACACCTTC.